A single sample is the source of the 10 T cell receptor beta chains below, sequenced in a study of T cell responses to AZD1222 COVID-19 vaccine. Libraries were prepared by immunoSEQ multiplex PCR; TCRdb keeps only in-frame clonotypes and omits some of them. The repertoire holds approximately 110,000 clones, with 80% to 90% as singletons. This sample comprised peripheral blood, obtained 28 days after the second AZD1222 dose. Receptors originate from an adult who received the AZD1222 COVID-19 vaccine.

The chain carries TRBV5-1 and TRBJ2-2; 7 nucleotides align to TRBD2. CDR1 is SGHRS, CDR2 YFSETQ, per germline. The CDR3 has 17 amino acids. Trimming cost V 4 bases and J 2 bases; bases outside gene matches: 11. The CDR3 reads CASSPASSGVNTGELFF. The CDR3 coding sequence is TGCGCCAGCAGCCCGGCCTCCAGCGGGGTAAACACCGGGGAGCTGTTTTTT.

The CDR3 reads CASSPGRVTNEKLFF. The CDR3 DNA follows: TGTGCCAGCAGCCCGGGTCGTGTAACTAATGAAAAACTGTTTTTT. This chain links TRBV21-1 with TRBJ1-4. TRBV21-1 is a known pseudogene. This CDR3 comprises 15 residues.

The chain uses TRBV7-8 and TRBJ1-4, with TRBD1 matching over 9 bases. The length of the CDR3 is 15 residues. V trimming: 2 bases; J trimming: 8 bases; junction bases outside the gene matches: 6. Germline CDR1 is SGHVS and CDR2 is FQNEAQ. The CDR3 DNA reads TGTGCCAGCAGCTTAACGGGACAGGGCCGGGAAAAACTGTTTTTT. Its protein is CASSLTGQGREKLFF.

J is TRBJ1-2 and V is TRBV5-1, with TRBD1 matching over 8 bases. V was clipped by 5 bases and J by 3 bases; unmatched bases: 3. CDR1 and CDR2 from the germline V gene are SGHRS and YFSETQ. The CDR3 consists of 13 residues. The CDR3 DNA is TGCGCCAGCAGGACAGGGGCAGACTATGGCTACACCTTC. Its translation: CASRTGADYGYTF.

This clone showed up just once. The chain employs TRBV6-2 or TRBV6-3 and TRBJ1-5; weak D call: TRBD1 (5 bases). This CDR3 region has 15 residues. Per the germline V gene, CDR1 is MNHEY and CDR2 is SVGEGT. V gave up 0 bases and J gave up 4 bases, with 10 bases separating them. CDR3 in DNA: TGTGCCAGCAGTTACTCCGACAGACTAAATCAGCCCCAGCATTTT. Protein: CASSYSDRLNQPQHF.

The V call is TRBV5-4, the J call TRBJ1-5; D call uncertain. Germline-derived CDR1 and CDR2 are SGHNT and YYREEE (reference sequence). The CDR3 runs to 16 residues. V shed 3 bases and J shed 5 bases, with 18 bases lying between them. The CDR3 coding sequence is TGTGCCAGCAGCTCTGGCGGTAGGGTACAAGATCAGCCCCAGCATTTT. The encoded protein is CASSSGGRVQDQPQHF.

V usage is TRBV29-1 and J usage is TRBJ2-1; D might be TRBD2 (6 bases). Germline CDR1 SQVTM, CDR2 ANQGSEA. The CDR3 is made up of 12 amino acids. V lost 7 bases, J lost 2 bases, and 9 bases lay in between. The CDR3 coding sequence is TGCAGCGGCGGGACGACCTACAATGAGCAGTTCTTC. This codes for CSGGTTYNEQFF.

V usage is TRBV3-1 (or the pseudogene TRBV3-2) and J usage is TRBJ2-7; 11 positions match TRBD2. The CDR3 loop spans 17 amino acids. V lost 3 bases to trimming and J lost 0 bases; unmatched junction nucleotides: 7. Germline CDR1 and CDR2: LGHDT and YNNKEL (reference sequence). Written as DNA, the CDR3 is TGTGCCAGCAGCCAGAGACTAGCGGGGAAAAGCTCCTACGAGCAGTACTTC. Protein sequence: CASSQRLAGKSSYEQYF.

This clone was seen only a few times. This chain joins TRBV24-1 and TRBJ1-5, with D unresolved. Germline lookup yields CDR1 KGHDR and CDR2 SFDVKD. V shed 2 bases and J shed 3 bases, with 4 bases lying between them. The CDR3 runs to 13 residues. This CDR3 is CATSDSHNQPQHF. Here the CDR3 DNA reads TGTGCCACCAGTGATTCCCACAATCAGCCCCAGCATTTT.

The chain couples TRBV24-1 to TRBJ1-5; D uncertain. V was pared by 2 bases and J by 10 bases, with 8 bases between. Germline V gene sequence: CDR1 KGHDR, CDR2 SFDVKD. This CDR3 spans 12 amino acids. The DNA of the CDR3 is TGTGCCACCAGTGATTCGGGATCACCCCAGCATTTT. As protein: CATSDSGSPQHF.